A single sample gave rise to the 18 T cell receptor beta chains below, sequenced in a study of tissue T cells after allogeneic stem cell transplantation. Generated by immunoSEQ multiplex PCR, the TCRdb table keeps only in-frame clones and is missing some. The data show roughly 2,000 clones, 40% to 55% seen once. Time point reported: mouse harvest day 14 after allogeneic transplant. Tail vein injection delivered 10^7 T-cell-depleted bone marrow cells and 10^6 splenic CD5+ T cells. Sequences were obtained from gut tissue. All receptors come from a female BALB/c mouse given C57BL/6 T cells with graft-versus-host disease after an allogeneic hematopoietic cell transplant.

Turning to this clone: Gene labels here are mouse ones. The observed sequence ends 1 residue before the CDR3 terminus, with the missing tail filled in from the germline J gene. This sequence joins TRBV26 and TRBJ1-1; D possibly corresponds to TRBD1 (5 bases). Trimming removed 6 bases at V and 0 bases at J, with 8 bases between. Germline values: CDR1 KGHPV, CDR2 FQNQEV (reference sequence). This CDR3 is 13 amino acids long. CDR3 DNA, as far as it was read: TGTGCCAGCAGCCTGGGACAGAACACAGAAGTCTTC. Protein sequence: CASSLGQNTEVF. The whole CDR3 protein reads CASSLGQNTEVFF.

By share, this clone counts as large. Mouse gene names apply. The missing CDR3 end, 1 residue past where the read stops, is filled in from the germline J gene. The genes are TRBV26 and TRBJ1-4; possible D gene TRBD1, 5 bases. The CDR3 has 13 amino acids. From germline, CDR1 is KGHPV and CDR2 FQNQEV (reference sequence). Trimming cost V 6 bases and J 1 base, with 6 bases left between them. CDR3 residues: CASRDNSNERLFF. The DNA read from the CDR3 is TGTGCCAGCAGGGACAATTCCAACGAAAGATTATTT.

With respect to this clone: At one of its ends the junction is not consistent with the germline gene, which may arise from a read error. Genes and germline are mouse. The CDR3 goes on 1 residue after the read ends, and that part is filled in from the germline J gene. The V gene is TRBV26, the J gene TRBJ2-1; TRBD1 is a possible D gene (5 bases). Germline V gene data show CDR1 as KGHPV and CDR2 as FQNQEV (reference sequence). The CDR3 spans 11 residues. CDR3 DNA, as far as it was read: TGTGCCAGCAGTCTACAGGCTGGGCAGTTC. Translated: CASSLQAGQF. The CDR3, in full, reads CASSLQAGQFF.

On this clone: The listed genes are named as in mouse. The CDR3 spells CASSLSVGDTQYF. CDR3 DNA, as far as it was read: TGTGCCAGCAGTCTGTCCGTTGGAGACACCCAGTAC. The chain couples TRBV26 to TRBJ2-5, with no clear D. The read terminates 1 residue ahead of where the CDR3 ends, so the germline J gene completes it. The CDR3 loop spans 13 amino acids. Germline loops: CDR1 KGHPV, CDR2 FQNQEV (reference sequence). Trimming left V 0 bases short and J 5 bases short, with 6 bases between.

Points on this clone: The gene names here belong to mouse. The CDR3 end is not reached by the read, which stops 1 residue before it; the germline J gene fills it in. The rearrangement joins TRBV12-2 to TRBJ2-2; D may be TRBD1 (6 bases). V lost 0 bases and J lost 4, with 14 bases in between. This CDR3 is 16 amino acids long. Looked up from germline, CDR1 is SGHLS and CDR2 is HYDKME. The CDR3 here is CASSLAQGWGTGQLYF. Incomplete CDR3 DNA: TGTGCCAGCTCTCTCGCACAGGGTTGGGGCACCGGGCAGCTCTAC.

On this clone itself: Any gene name here is a mouse gene name. The sequence runs out 1 residue before the end of the CDR3; the remainder is reconstructed from the germline J gene. V usage is TRBV3 and J usage is TRBJ1-4; D possibly corresponds to TRBD1 (5 bases). The CDR3 is 15 residues long. Germline CDR1 reads SNHLY; CDR2 reads FYNGKV (reference sequence). The V end was cut by 6 bases, the J end by 0 bases, with 11 bases between. CDR3 DNA (partial): TGTGCCAGCAGTCGACAGTATCTTTCCAACGAAAGATTATTT. It translates to CASSRQYLSNERLF. The entire CDR3 sequence reads CASSRQYLSNERLFF.

This clone was detected only a few times. Germline and genes: mouse. The read finishes 1 residue shy of the CDR3 end, and the germline J gene is used to complete it. The chain joins TRBV2 to TRBJ2-3; D is undetermined. Trimming removed 0 bases from V and 0 bases from J, with 1 base in between. CDR1 and CDR2 from the germline V gene are LGHNA and YSYQKL. The CDR3 length is 13 residues. Here the CDR3 reads CASSQESAETLYF. The DNA read from the CDR3 is TGTGCCAGCAGCCAAGAAAGTGCAGAAACGCTGTAT.

Turning to this clone: Gene names refer to mouse genes. The read is 1 residue too short to cover the CDR3 end, so that end is filled in from the germline J gene. The chain employs TRBV16 and TRBJ2-5; 8 bases fit TRBD2. The V gene end was trimmed by 1 base and the J gene end by 5 bases; junction bases not matched to a gene: 5. This CDR3 spans 15 amino acids. Germline V gives CDR1 SGHSA, CDR2 FRNQAP. The sequenced part of the CDR3 DNA is TGTGCAAGCAGCTTAGCCGGGGGGGCGCGAGACACCCAGTAC. Translating it yields CASSLAGGARDTQY. The full CDR3 reads CASSLAGGARDTQYF.

On this clone: The gene symbols are mouse symbols. The read terminates 1 residue before the CDR3 end, so the remaining end is supplied by the germline J gene. The chain links TRBV3 to TRBJ1-1; 9 nucleotides agree with TRBD1. The CDR3 runs 14 residues. Trimming took 4 bases from V and 4 from J; bases not matched to a gene: 4. CDR1 and CDR2 (germline): SNHLY, FYNGKV (reference sequence). Here the CDR3 reads CASSSTGGGTEVFF. The CDR3 bases that were read are TGTGCCAGCAGCTCTACAGGGGGCGGCACAGAAGTCTTC.

Remarks on this clone: These gene names are mouse names. The read halts 1 residue ahead of the CDR3 end, with the missing end drawn from the germline J gene. The chain has TRBV23 and TRBJ2-5; the D call TRBD1 from the table was never checked on the DNA. CDR3 length: 16 residues. The V gene's germline CDR1 is KGHTA and CDR2 FQNQQP. Partial CDR3 DNA: TGCTCCAGCAGTCAACAGGGGGCCGGGGTCCAAGACACCCAGTAC. It specifies CSSSQQGAGVQDTQY. Given in full, the CDR3 is CSSSQQGAGVQDTQYF. The full variable domain, completed using reference TRBV23 and TRBJ2-5, is DAAVTQKPRYLIKMKGQEAEMKCIPEKGHTAVFWYQQKQSKELKFLIYFQNQQPLDQIDMVKERFSAVCPSSSLCSLGIRTCEAEDSALYLCSSSQQGAGVQDTQYFGPGTRLLVL.

This clone turned up a few times. Germline and genes: mouse. The CDR3 end is not reached by the read, which stops 1 residue before it; the germline J gene fills it in. The rearrangement joins TRBV3 to TRBJ2-7, with a weak D call TRBD1 (7 bases). The CDR3 has 13 residues. Germline values: CDR1 SNHLY, CDR2 FYNGKV (reference sequence). Trimming pared 4 bases from V and 4 bases from J, leaving 11 bases between. Incomplete CDR3 DNA: TGTGCCAGCAGCTCCCCAGGGGGGTATGAACAGTAC. It yields the protein CASSSPGGYEQY. The complete CDR3 sequence is CASSSPGGYEQYF.

As for this clone: Here the gene names and germline are mouse. Coverage ceases 1 residue before the CDR3 finishes, and the germline J gene fills in the end. The V call is TRBV4, the J call TRBJ2-2; 8 bases fit TRBD1. The germline V gene encodes CDR1 LGHDT and CDR2 YNNKQL (reference sequence). V shed 4 bases, J shed 4 bases, and the junction held 2 bases outside the gene matches. The CDR3 runs 14 residues. This CDR3 reads CASSLTGVTGQLYF. Partial CDR3 DNA: TGTGCCAGCAGCTTGACAGGGGTCACCGGGCAGCTCTAC.

Regarding this clone: Gene names are the mouse ones. The DNA ends 1 residue before the CDR3 does, and the rest of the CDR3 is filled in from the germline J gene. The chain joins TRBV12-2 to TRBJ2-2; 7 nucleotides agree with TRBD2. Germline V gene data show CDR1 as SGHLS and CDR2 as HYDKME. V dropped 8 bases and J dropped 0; count of bases not matched to a gene: 5. The CDR3 loop spans 14 amino acids. The sequenced part of the CDR3 DNA is TGTGCCAACTCGGGGGGGGCAAACACCGGGCAGCTCTAC. Translation: CANSGGANTGQLY. The entire CDR3 is CANSGGANTGQLYF.

Within the sample, this clone is large. Here the gene names and germline are mouse. The observed sequence ends 1 residue before the CDR3 terminus, with the missing tail filled in from the germline J gene. The genes are TRBV14 and TRBJ2-1; 11 bases fit TRBD1. This CDR3 comprises 15 residues. Looked up from germline, CDR1 is SGHDT and CDR2 is FRDEAV. The trim removed 2 bases at V and 3 bases at J, leaving 1 base unmatched. CDR3 DNA, as far as it was read: TGTGCCAGCAGTTTGGGGACAGGGGGCTATGCTGAGCAGTTC. Residues: CASSLGTGGYAEQF. The entire CDR3 reads CASSLGTGGYAEQFF.

This clone showed up just a few times. Any gene name here is a mouse gene name. Partial CDR3 DNA: TGTGCCAGCAGTCTCGGACAGACAGAAGTCTTC. This codes for CASSLGQTEVF. The whole CDR3 sequence reads CASSLGQTEVFF. The chain combines TRBV26 with TRBJ1-1, with D perhaps TRBD1 (6 bases). The DNA ends 1 residue before the CDR3 does, and the rest of the CDR3 is filled in from the germline J gene. V was clipped by 3 bases and J by 5 bases, with 7 bases between them. The germline gives CDR1 KGHPV, CDR2 FQNQEV (reference sequence). The CDR3 has 12 amino acids.

As concerns this clone: These gene names are mouse names. The DNA ends 1 residue before the CDR3 does, and the rest of the CDR3 is filled in from the germline J gene. This chain links TRBV23 with TRBJ1-2. Germline CDR1 reads KGHTA; CDR2 reads FQNQQP. The CDR3 extends over 12 amino acids. CDR3 amino acids: CSSSQSNSDYTF. Incomplete CDR3 DNA: TGCTCCAGCAGTCAGTCAAACTCCGACTACACC.

In regard to this clone: These gene names are mouse names. The CDR3 goes on 1 residue after the read ends, and that part is filled in from the germline J gene. The chain employs TRBV13-1 and TRBJ2-1; 8 bases map to TRBD2. The germline CDR1 and CDR2 sequences are NSHNY and SYGAGN. The CDR3 consists of 15 residues. The J segment lost 0 bases and the V segment lost 2 bases, leaving 1 base of the junction unmatched. Incomplete CDR3 DNA: TGTGCCAGCAGTGAACTGGGGGCTAACTATGCTGAGCAGTTC. This codes for CASSELGANYAEQF. The whole CDR3 reads CASSELGANYAEQFF.

This clone was recorded a few times. The genes are named according to mouse. The sequenced fragment ends 1 residue before the CDR3 boundary, so the rest is inferred from the germline J gene. The chain uses TRBV17 and TRBJ2-7; 7 nucleotides agree with TRBD2. CDR1 and CDR2 (germline): MNHDT, YYDKIL. V trimming: 3 bases; J trimming: 4 bases; junction bases outside the gene matches: 6. The CDR3 is made up of 14 amino acids. The CDR3 DNA, read in part, is TGTGCTAGCAGTAGTTGGGGGGAAGGGTATGAACAGTAC. This sequence encodes CASSSWGEGYEQY. The entire CDR3 protein reads CASSSWGEGYEQYF.